The rows below give T cell receptor beta chains drawn from one sample of a study of T cells in Graves' hyperthyroidism and ophthalmopathy. TCRdb passed the multiplex PCR reads through MiXCR, listing each CDR3 protein once. Of approximately 620,000 distinct CDR3 sequences listed, around 14% are singletons. The sequenced material came from blood. These receptors were obtained from a woman under 40 with Graves' hyperthyroidism that later progressed to Graves' ophthalmopathy. Each CDR3 is given with its conserved first and last residue. The D gene is left open where the match is weak. Expanded clones are given a class, and other clones once, few, many or no size at all.

CDR3 protein	CDR3 DNA	clone size	J gene	V gene	D gene
CTSSLWEGAEAFF	TGTACCAGCAGCCTCTGGGAGGGCGCTGAAGCTTTCTTT	-	TRBJ1-1	TRBV28	-
CASSVAGNQPQHF	TGTGCCAGCAGCGTGGCTGGCAATCAGCCCCAGCATTTT	many	TRBJ1-5	TRBV9	-
CATSRDEQSTNEKLFF	TGTGCCACCAGCAGAGATGAACAGTCAACTAATGAAAAACTGTTTTTT	many	TRBJ1-4	TRBV15	-
CASSLGKREARDTQYF	TGTGCCAGCAGTTTGGGAAAGCGGGAGGCGAGGGATACGCAGTATTTT	many	TRBJ2-3	TRBV28	TRBD2
CASKTPYEQYF	TGTGCCAGCAAGACGCCCTACGAGCAGTACTTC	many	TRBJ2-7	TRBV27	-
CASSSSGTGGISNQPQHF	TGTGCCAGCAGTTCCTCCGGGACAGGGGGAATTAGCAATCAGCCCCAGCATTTT	many	TRBJ1-5	TRBV27	TRBD1
CASTPGLGVDTQYF	TGTGCCAGCACCCCGGGACTAGGGGTAGATACGCAGTATTTT	many	TRBJ2-3	TRBV3-1	TRBD2
CSTAGGKDTEAFF	TGCAGCACGGCAGGGGGTAAGGACACTGAAGCTTTCTTT	few	TRBJ1-1	TRBV29-1	TRBD1
CASSQESRGGNQPQHF	TGCGCCAGCAGCCAAGAGTCGAGGGGGGGCAATCAGCCCCAGCATTTT	many	TRBJ1-5	TRBV4-1	-
CASSRRLAGGTSTDTQYF	TGCGCCAGCAGCCGCAGACTAGCGGGGGGAACTAGCACAGATACGCAGTATTTT	-	TRBJ2-3	TRBV4-3	TRBD2
CASSLEGGQPQHF	TGTGCCAGCAGCTTAGAAGGAGGACAGCCCCAGCATTTT	many	TRBJ1-5	TRBV7-2	-
CATGLGQNTGELFF	TGTGCCACGGGCTTGGGCCAGAACACCGGGGAGCTGTTTTTT	-	TRBJ2-2	TRBV10-3	-
CAWALHSLTSEAFF	TGTGCCTGGGCGCTCCATTCATTAACATCTGAAGCTTTCTTT	many	TRBJ1-1	TRBV30	-
CASRSGTADTEAFF	TGTGCCAGCAGATCCGGGACCGCTGACACTGAAGCTTTCTTT	many	TRBJ1-1	TRBV5-5	-
CASSEFASGGRKEEYF	TGTGCCAGCAGTGAATTCGCTAGCGGGGGACGAAAGGAGGAGTACTTC	-	TRBJ2-7	TRBV6-1	TRBD2
CASSSPRTEQFF	TGTGCCAGCAGCTCTCCCCGGACTGAGCAGTTCTTC	few	TRBJ2-1	TRBV3-1	-
CASSVLGAGDTQYF	TGTGCCAGCAGTGTATTAGGGGCAGGAGATACGCAGTATTTT	few	TRBJ2-3	TRBV6-9	-
CASTSTGTSRYNEQFF	TGTGCCAGCACCTCGACCGGGACTAGCAGGTACAATGAGCAGTTCTTC	-	TRBJ2-1	TRBV11-2	TRBD2
CASSPTAGRNEQFF	TGTGCCAGCAGCCCAACGGCTGGCCGCAATGAGCAGTTCTTC	many	TRBJ2-1	TRBV7-2	-
CASSLHGENTEAFF	TGTGCCAGCAGTTTACACGGAGAGAACACTGAAGCTTTCTTT	many	TRBJ1-1	TRBV28	-
CASSSGRQGQETQYF	TGTGCCAGCAGCTCAGGTCGACAGGGTCAAGAGACCCAGTACTTC	many	TRBJ2-5	TRBV7-9	TRBD1
CASSFFGGRNTGELFF	TGTGCCAGCAGTTTCTTCGGGGGGCGTAACACCGGGGAGCTGTTTTTT	many	TRBJ2-2	TRBV27	-
CSVEGQRYEQYF	TGCAGCGTTGAGGGACAGCGGTACGAGCAGTACTTC	many	TRBJ2-7	TRBV29-1	TRBD1
CASSLGGTMNTEAFF	TGTGCCAGCAGCTTAGGAGGGACGATGAACACTGAAGCTTTCTTT	many	TRBJ1-1	TRBV7-9	-
CASSHQGGKAFF	TGTGCCAGCAGCCACCAGGGGGGCAAAGCTTTCTTT	many	TRBJ1-1	TRBV16	TRBD1
CASQGGQETQYF	TGTGCCAGTCAGGGGGGGCAAGAGACCCAGTACTTC	-	TRBJ2-5	TRBV7-9	-
CASSGLPPAEQYF	TGTGCCAGCAGTGGATTGCCACCGGCCGAGCAGTACTTC	many	TRBJ2-7	TRBV2	-
CASSSGDNEQFF	TGTGCCAGCTCATCGGGAGACAATGAGCAGTTCTTC	many	TRBJ2-1	TRBV18	-
CASSFREYHLDEQYF	TGTGCCAGCAGCTTCCGGGAGTACCACCTGGACGAGCAGTACTTC	many	TRBJ2-7	TRBV13	-
CASSSPRGNQPQHF	TGTGCCAGCAGTTCACCCCGGGGCAATCAGCCCCAGCATTTT	many	TRBJ1-5	TRBV28	-
CASRLAGAYEQYF	TGTGCCAGCAGACTAGCGGGGGCCTACGAGCAGTACTTC	many	TRBJ2-7	TRBV12-3/TRBV12-4	TRBD2
CASSLGRTDSTDTQYF	TGCGCCAGCAGCTTAGGGAGGACGGATAGCACAGATACGCAGTATTTT	few	TRBJ2-3	TRBV5-1	-